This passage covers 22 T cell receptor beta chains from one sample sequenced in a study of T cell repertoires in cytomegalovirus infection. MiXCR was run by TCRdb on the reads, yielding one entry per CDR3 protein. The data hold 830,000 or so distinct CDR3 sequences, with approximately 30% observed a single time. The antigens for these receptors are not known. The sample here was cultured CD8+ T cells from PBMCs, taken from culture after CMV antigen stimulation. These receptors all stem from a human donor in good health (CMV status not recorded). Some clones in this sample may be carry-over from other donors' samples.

The CDR3 DNA is TGCGCCAGCAGCCAAGATCGGGGACAACTAGAAGAGACCCAGTACTTC. Encoded protein: CASSQDRGQLEETQYF. The chain has TRBV4-3 and TRBJ2-5, with TRBD1 as a possible D gene (6 bases). V lost 0 bases and J lost 3, with 14 bases in between. The CDR3 is 16 amino acids. Germline loops: CDR1 LGHNA, CDR2 YSLEER.

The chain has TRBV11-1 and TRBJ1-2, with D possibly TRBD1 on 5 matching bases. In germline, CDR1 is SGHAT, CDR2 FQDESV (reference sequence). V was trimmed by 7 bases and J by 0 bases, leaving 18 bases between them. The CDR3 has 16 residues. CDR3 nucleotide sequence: TGTGCCAGCAACATCGGACACAGAAAAGCTAACTATGGCTACACCTTC. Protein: CASNIGHRKANYGYTF.

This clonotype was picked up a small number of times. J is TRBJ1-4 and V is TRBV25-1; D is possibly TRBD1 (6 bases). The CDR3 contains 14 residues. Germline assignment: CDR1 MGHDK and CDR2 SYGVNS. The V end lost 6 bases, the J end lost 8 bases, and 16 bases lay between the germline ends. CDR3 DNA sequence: TGTGCCAGCAGGGGGATTGGGGGCATCGAAAAACTGTTTTTT. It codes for CASRGIGGIEKLFF. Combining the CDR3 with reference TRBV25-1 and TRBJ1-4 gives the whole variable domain EADIYQTPRYLVIGTGKKITLECSQTMGHDKMYWYQQDPGMELHLIHYSYGVNSTEKGDLSSESTVSRIRTEHFPLTLESARPSHTSQYLCASRGIGGIEKLFFGSGTQLSVL.

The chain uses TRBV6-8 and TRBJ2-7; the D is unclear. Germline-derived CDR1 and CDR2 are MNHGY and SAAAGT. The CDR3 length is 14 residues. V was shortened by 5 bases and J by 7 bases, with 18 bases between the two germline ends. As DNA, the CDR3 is TGTGCCAGCAGTCCAGCCCCCATGAGTGGTGAGCAGTACGTC. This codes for CASSPAPMSGEQYV.

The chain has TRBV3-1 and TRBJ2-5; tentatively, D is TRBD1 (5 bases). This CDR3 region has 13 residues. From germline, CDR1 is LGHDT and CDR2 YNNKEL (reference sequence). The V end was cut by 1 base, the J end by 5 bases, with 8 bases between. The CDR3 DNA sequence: TGTGCCAGCAGCCAAGGCAGGGCGGAGACCCAGTACTTC. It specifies CASSQGRAETQYF.

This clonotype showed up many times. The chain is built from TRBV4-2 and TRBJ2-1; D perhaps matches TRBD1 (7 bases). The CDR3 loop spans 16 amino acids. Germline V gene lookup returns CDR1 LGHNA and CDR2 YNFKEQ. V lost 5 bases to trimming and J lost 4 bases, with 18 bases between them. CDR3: CASSLHRGRGYNEQFF. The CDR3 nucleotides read TGTGCCAGCAGCTTACACAGGGGCCGGGGGTACAATGAGCAGTTCTTC.

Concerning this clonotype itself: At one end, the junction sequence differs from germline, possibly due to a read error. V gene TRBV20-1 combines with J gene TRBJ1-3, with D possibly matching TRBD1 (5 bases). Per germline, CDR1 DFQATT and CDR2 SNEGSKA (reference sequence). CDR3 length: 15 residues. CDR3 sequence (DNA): TGTAGTGCTAGATCCGGGGGGGGGTCTGGAAACACCATATATTTT. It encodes CSARSGGGSGNTIYF.

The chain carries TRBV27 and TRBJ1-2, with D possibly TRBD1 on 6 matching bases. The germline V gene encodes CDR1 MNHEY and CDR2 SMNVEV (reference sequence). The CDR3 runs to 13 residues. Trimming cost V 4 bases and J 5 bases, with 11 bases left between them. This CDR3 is CASSYGQRYGYTF. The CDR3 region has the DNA TGTGCCAGCAGTTACGGACAGAGATATGGCTACACCTTC.

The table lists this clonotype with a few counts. The CDR3 sequence: CASSFLPGGNTDTQYF. In DNA form, the CDR3 reads TGTGCCAGCAGCTTCCTCCCAGGGGGCAACACAGATACGCAGTATTTT. The V gene is TRBV7-2, the J gene TRBJ2-3; TRBD1 agrees at 8 bases. This CDR3 spans 16 amino acids. V shed 3 bases, J shed 2 bases, and the junction held 7 bases outside the gene matches. Looked up from germline, CDR1 is SGHTA and CDR2 is FQGNSA.

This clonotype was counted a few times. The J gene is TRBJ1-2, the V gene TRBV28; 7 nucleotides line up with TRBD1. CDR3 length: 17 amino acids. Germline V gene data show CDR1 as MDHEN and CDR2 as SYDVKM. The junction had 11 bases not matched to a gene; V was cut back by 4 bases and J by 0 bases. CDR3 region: CASSSPRTGNTNYGYTF. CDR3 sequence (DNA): TGTGCCAGCAGTTCGCCCCGGACAGGCAATACTAACTATGGCTACACCTTC.

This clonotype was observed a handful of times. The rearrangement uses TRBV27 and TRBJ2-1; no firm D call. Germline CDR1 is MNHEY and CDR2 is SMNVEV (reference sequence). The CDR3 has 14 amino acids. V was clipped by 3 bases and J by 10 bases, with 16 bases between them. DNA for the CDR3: TGTGCCAGCAGTTTCTCCCCAGACGCACGGGAGCAGTTCTTC. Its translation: CASSFSPDAREQFF.

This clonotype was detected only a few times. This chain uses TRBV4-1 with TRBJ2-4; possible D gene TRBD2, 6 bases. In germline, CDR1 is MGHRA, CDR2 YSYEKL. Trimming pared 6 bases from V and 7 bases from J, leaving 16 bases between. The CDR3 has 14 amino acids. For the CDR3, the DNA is TGCGCCAGCAGTCAGGGACTCACGGGGAACATTCAGTACTTC. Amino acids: CASSQGLTGNIQYF.

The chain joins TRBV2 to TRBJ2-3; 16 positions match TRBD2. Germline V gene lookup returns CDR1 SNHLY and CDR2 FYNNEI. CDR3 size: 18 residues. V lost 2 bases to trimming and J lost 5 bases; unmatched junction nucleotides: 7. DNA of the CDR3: TGTGCCAGCAGTGAAAGCGGGACTAGCGGGGGGGCAATAGATACGCAGTATTTT. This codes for CASSESGTSGGAIDTQYF.

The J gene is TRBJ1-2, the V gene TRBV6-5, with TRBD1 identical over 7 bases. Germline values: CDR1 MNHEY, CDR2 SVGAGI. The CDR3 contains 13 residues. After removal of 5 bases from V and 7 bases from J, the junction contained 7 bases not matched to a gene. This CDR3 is CASSQKGASGYTF. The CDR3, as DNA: TGTGCCAGCAGTCAAAAGGGGGCCTCTGGCTACACCTTC.

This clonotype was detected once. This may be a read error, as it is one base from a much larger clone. This chain's CDR3 is CASSLNRVNGKLFF. CDR3 coding DNA: TGTGCCAGCAGCTTAAACAGGGTGAATGGAAAACTGTTTTTT. The rearrangement joins TRBV7-9 to TRBJ1-4; tentative D call: TRBD1 (6 bases). From germline, CDR1 is SEHNR and CDR2 FQNEAQ (reference sequence). This CDR3 has 14 amino acids.

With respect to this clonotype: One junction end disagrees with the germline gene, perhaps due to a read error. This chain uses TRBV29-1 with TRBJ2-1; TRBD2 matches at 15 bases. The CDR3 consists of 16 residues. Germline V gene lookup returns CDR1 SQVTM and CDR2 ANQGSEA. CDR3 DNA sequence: TGCAACGTTGAAGGACTAGCGGGGGGGGCCTACAATGAGCAGTTCTTC. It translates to CNVEGLAGGAYNEQFF.

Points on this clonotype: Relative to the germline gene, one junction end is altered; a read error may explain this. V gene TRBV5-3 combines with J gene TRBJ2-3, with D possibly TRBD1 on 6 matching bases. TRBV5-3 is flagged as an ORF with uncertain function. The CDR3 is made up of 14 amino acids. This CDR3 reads CASSLAQGADTQYF. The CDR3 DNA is TGTGCCAGCAGCTTGGCACAGGGAGCAGATACGCAGTATTTT.

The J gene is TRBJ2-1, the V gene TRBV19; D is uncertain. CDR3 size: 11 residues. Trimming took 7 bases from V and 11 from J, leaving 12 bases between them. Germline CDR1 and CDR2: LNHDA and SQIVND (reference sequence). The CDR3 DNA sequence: TGTGCCAGTAAGGGCCAAGGTCAGCAGTTCTTC. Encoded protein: CASKGQGQQFF.

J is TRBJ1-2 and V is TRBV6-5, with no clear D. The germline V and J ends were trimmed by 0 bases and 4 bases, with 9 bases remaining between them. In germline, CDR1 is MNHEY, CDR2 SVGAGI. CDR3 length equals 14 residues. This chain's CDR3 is CASSYSLEGYGYTF. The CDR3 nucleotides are TGTGCCAGCAGTTACTCGTTGGAAGGCTATGGCTACACCTTC.

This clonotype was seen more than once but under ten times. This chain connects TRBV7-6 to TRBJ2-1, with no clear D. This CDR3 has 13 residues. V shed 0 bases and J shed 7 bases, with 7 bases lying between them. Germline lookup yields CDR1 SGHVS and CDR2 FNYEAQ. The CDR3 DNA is TGTGCCAGCAGCTTAGCGGTGGAGAATGAGCAGTTCTTC. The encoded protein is CASSLAVENEQFF. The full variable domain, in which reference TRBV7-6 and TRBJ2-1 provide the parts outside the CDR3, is GAGVSQSPRYKVTKRGQDVALRCDPISGHVSLYWYRQALGQGPEFLTYFNYEAQQDKSGLPNDRFSAERPEGSISTLTIQRTEQRDSAMYRCASSLAVENEQFFGPGTRLTVL.

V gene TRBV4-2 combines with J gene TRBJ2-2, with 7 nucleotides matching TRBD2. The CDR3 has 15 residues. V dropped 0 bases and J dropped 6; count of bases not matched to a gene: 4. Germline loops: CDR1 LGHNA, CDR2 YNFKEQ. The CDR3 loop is CASSQEETSSGELFF. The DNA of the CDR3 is TGTGCCAGCAGCCAAGAAGAGACTAGCTCCGGGGAGCTGTTTTTT.

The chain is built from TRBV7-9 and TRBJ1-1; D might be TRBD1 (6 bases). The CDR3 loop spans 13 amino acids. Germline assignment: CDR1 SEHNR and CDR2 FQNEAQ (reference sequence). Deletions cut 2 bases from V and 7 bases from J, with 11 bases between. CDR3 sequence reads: CASSLKDSNEAFF. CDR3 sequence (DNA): TGTGCCAGCAGCTTAAAGGACAGCAATGAAGCTTTCTTT.